The next 2 T cell receptor beta chains were all read from a single sample in a study of blood T cell repertoires in COVID-19 (TCRdb year 2020). Library creation used the immunoSEQ multiplex PCR assay. TCRdb took over this immuneACCESS table, retaining in-frame rearrangements with V and J assigned. Such tables are incomplete; in checked studies, under half of the missing clones stem from an unresolved V gene, and the remainder is unexplained. The sample table records approximately 11,000 clones; over 70% of these occur just once. 6% to 7.5% of the sample rests with the top ten. The sample was peripheral blood. These receptors originate from a man in his sixties with COVID-19, enrolled during active disease.

The chain combines TRBV3-1 (or the pseudogene TRBV3-2) with TRBJ2-2; D possibly corresponds to TRBD1 (5 bases). CDR3 length equals 16 residues. V gave up 1 base and J gave up 2 bases, with 11 bases separating them. The germline V gene encodes CDR1 LGHDT and CDR2 YNNKEL (reference sequence). CDR3 sequence: CASSQVTGINTGELFF. The CDR3 DNA follows: TGTGCCAGCAGCCAAGTTACAGGAATAAACACCGGGGAGCTGTTTTTT.

The V gene is TRBV7-9, the J gene TRBJ2-1; perhaps TRBD1 as D (6 bases). Trimming removed 8 bases from V and 2 bases from J, with 10 bases in between. CDR3 size: 13 residues. CDR1 is SEHNR and CDR2 is FQNEAQ in the germline V gene (reference sequence). The CDR3 region has the DNA TGTGCCAGCCACAGGGCAACCTACAATGAGCAGTTCTTC. Its translation: CASHRATYNEQFF.